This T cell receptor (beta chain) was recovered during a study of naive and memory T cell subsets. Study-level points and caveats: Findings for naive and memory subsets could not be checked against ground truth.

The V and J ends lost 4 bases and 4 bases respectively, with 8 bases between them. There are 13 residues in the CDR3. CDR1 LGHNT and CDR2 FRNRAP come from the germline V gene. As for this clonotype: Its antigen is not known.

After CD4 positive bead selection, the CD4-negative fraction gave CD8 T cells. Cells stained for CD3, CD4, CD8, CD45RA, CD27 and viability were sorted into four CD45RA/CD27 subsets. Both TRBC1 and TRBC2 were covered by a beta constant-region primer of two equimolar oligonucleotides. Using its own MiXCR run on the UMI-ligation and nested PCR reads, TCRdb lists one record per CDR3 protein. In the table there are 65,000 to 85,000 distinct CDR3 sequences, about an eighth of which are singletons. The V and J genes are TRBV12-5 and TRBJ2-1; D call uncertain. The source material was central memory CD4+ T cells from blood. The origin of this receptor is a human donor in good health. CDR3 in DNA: TGTGCTAGTGGTTCCGGCAGTTACAATGAGCAGTTCTTC. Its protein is CASGSGSYNEQFF.